This T cell receptor beta chain was recovered during a study of blood T cell repertoires in COVID-19. Across the whole study: The study drew acute and convalescent COVID-19 samples from the United States, Italy and Spain. PBMCs, B-cell-depleted T cells, or T cells provided the cDNA or gDNA that made up the material.

In the original workflow: Reference gene primer amplification gave estimated nucleated cell counts. Some clones are missing from TCRdb's copy, which holds only in-frame ones; the method was immunoSEQ multiplex PCR. From that table come the V and J calls and clone size; the DNA was used to work out D and trimming. The data show 90,000 to 140,000 clones, under 90% seen once. V lost 1 base, J lost 3 bases, and 12 bases lay in between. This CDR3 is 15 amino acids long. Germline CDR1 SEHNR, CDR2 FQNEAQ (reference sequence). The TCR was taken from a man older than 75 with acute or convalescent COVID-19. The chain links TRBV7-9 to TRBJ1-2; D is unresolved. The source material was peripheral blood. In nucleotides, the CDR3 is TGTGCCAGCAGCTTAGGTGACACCCCCTACTATGGCTACACCTTC. Amino acids: CASSLGDTPYYGYTF.